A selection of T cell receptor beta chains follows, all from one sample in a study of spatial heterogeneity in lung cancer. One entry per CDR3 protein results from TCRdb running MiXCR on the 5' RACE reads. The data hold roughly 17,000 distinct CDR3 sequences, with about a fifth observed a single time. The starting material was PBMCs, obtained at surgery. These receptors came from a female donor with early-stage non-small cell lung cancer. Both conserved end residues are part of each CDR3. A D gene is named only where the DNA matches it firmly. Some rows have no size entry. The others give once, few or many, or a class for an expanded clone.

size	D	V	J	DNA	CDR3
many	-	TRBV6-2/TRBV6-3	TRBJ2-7	TGTGCCAGCAGTTATTCCCCAGGGTCCTACGAGCAGTACTTC	CASSYSPGSYEQYF
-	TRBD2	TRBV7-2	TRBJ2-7	TGTGCCAGCAGTTTAAACGGACTAGCAGGCGAGCAGTACTTC	CASSLNGLAGEQYF
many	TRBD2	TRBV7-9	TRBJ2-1	TGTGCCAGCAGCTTAGGGGCGGGAGGGCCCTCGGGTGAGCAGTTCTTC	CASSLGAGGPSGEQFF
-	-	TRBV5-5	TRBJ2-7	TGTGCCAGCAGCAATGGACAGACCTACGAGCAGTACTTC	CASSNGQTYEQYF
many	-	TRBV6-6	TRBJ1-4	TGTGCCAGCAACCCAGGTCGGGGTCGAGGTGGTGAAAAACTGTTTTTT	CASNPGRGRGGEKLFF
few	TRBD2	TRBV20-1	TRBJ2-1	TGCAGTGCTAGAGGAGTCGCGGGAGGGAGCTACAATGAGCAGTTCTTC	CSARGVAGGSYNEQFF
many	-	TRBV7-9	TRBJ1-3	TGTGCCAGCAGCTTCTTTTCTGGAAACACCATATATTTT	CASSFFSGNTIYF
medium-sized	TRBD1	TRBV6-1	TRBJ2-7	TGTGCCAGCAGTGAAGCGGGGACAGGGGTTTACGAGCAGTACTTC	CASSEAGTGVYEQYF
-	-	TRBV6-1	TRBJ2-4	TGTGCCAGCAGTGGGGAACTAGCCAAAAACATTCAGTACTTC	CASSGELAKNIQYF
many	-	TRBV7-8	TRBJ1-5	TGTGCCAGCTCTAAAGTACCAGGGGAAGATCAGCCCCAGCATTTT	CASSKVPGEDQPQHF
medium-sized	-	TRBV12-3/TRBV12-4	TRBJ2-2	TGTGCCAGCAGACGCTCCTCGACACGCGCCGGGGAGCTGTTTTTT	CASRRSSTRAGELFF
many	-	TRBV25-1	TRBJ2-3	TGTGCCAGCAGTGAACGCCACGGAAGGCCTACGCAGTATTTT	CASSERHGRPTQYF
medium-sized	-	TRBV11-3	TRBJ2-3	TGTGCCAGCAGCTTTGGACCCCCAGGGGTTGGCACAGATACGCAGTATTTT	CASSFGPPGVGTDTQYF
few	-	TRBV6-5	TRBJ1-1	TGTGCCAGCCATGCCGCACCCATGGAAGCTTTCTTT	CASHAAPMEAFF
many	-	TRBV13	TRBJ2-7	TGTGCCAGCAGCTTACCAGGTATCTACGAGCAGTACTTC	CASSLPGIYEQYF
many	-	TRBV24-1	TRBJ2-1	TGTGCCACCAGTGACTACTTGGACGGCCACAATGAGCAGTTCTTC	CATSDYLDGHNEQFF
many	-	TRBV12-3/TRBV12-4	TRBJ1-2	TGTGCCAGCAGTTTAGGGGCCTACTATGGCTACACCTTC	CASSLGAYYGYTF
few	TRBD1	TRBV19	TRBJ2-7	TGTGCCAGTAGTATACGACAGGGGATCTCCTACGAGCAGTACTTC	CASSIRQGISYEQYF
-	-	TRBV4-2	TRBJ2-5	TGTGCCAGCAGCCAAGGCCGAGAAGAGACCCAGTACTTC	CASSQGREETQYF
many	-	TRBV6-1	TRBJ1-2	TGTGCCAGCAGTGAAATCAACGATAGAGGCTACACCTTC	CASSEINDRGYTF
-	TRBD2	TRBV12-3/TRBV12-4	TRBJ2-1	TGTGCCAGCAGTTTAGCGAATCTAGCGGGAATGGTTGGGATGAATGAGCAGTTCTTC	CASSLANLAGMVGMNEQFF
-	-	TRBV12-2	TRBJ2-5	TGTGCAAGTCGCACACCGCCCCAGTACTTC	CASRTPPQYF
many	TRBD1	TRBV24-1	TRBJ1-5	TGTGCCACCTCCCCCGGGACAGGGAGTAGTCAGCCCCAGCATTTT	CATSPGTGSSQPQHF
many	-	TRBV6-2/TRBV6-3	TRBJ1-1	TGTGCCAGCTACGATAGACAGGAGCTGAACACTGAAGCTTTCTTT	CASYDRQELNTEAFF
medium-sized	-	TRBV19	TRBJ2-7	TGTGCCAGTAGTATAGCAGGGTCGTCCGTTCCTTCCTACGAGCAGTACTTC	CASSIAGSSVPSYEQYF
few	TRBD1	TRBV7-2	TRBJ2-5	TGTGCCAGCAACCCACAGGGGGCAATTGGGGAGACCCAGTACTTC	CASNPQGAIGETQYF
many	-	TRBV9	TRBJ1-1	TGTGCCACCCCTGCCCGCCACCTTGAAGCTTTCTTT	CATPARHLEAFF
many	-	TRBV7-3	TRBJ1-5	TGTGCCAGCAGCTTAGAGCCCAATCAGCCCCAGCATTTT	CASSLEPNQPQHF
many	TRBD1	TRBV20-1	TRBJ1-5	TGCAGTGCTAGACCCCGCGGACAGGGGTTGAATCAGCCCCAGCATTTT	CSARPRGQGLNQPQHF
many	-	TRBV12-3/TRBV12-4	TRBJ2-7	TGTGCCAGCCATAAAGGACTGGGCTACGAGCAGTACTTC	CASHKGLGYEQYF
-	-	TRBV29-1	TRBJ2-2	TGCAGCGTGTCCCCCCTTGGCCACTCAGGGGGGGAGCTGTTTTTT	CSVSPLGHSGGELFF
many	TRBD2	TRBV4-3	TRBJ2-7	TGCGCCAGCAGCCTCAGACTAGCGGGCGACGAGCAGTACTTC	CASSLRLAGDEQYF
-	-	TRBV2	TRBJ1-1	TGTGCCAGCAGCCAGAGGGAGAACACTGAAGCTTTCTTT	CASSQRENTEAFF
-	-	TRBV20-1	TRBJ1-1	TGCAGTGTTAGTAGGGACCGGTGGACTGAAGCTTTCTTT	CSVSRDRWTEAFF
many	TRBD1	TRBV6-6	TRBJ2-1	TGTGCCAGTTACGGGACAGGGCGGGTTGGTGAGCAGTTCTTC	CASYGTGRVGEQFF